A single sample gave rise to the 3 T cell receptor beta chains below, sequenced in a study of blood T cell repertoires in COVID-19. The method was immunoSEQ multiplex PCR; TCRdb's version includes in-frame clones alone and lacks a portion of them. This sample has approximately 530,000 clones; 70% to 90% occur once, and the top ten carry less than 9.5%. Sequenced input: peripheral blood. These receptors were collected from a woman between 45 and 65 years old with COVID-19, enrolled during active disease.

The V and J genes are TRBV6-4 and TRBJ2-1, with a tentative D call TRBD2 (5 bases). This CDR3 contains 11 residues. Germline-derived CDR1 and CDR2 are MRHNA and SNTAGT. The V gene lost 6 bases and the J gene lost 14 bases, with 14 bases spanning the gap. The CDR3 spells CASRSGINKFF. CDR3 bases: TGTGCCAGCAGGTCGGGGATTAACAAGTTCTTC.

The V gene is TRBV6-5, the J gene TRBJ1-2; 10 bases match TRBD1. This CDR3 contains 14 residues. The germline V gene has CDR1 MNHEY and CDR2 SVGAGI. Losses at the gene ends were 5 bases for V and 3 bases for J; bases not matched to a gene: 3. CDR3 loop: CASSRDRGDYGYTF. The CDR3 DNA sequence: TGTGCCAGCAGTAGGGACAGGGGAGACTATGGCTACACCTTC.

This clone was seen more than once but under ten times. The sample has other DNA sequences that encode this CDR3 too. The chain uses TRBV20-1 and TRBJ1-1; no clear D gene. CDR1 is DFQATT, CDR2 SNEGSKA, per germline (reference sequence). CDR3 length equals 10 residues. Trimming left V 2 bases short and J 5 bases short, with 3 bases between. The CDR3 loop reads CSARRTEAFF. In nucleotides, the CDR3 is TGCAGTGCTAGACGTACTGAAGCTTTCTTT.